This T cell receptor beta chain derives from a study of STAT3 mutations in large granular lymphocyte leukemia. The overall study: Roughly half of the longitudinally sequenced T-LGLL patients carried detectable canonical activating STAT3 mutations. Immunosuppressive therapy was given to more than half of T-LGLL patients. Notes on the study in general: In about 30% of the 18 patients, new TCR clonotypes emerged after therapy. In T-cell large granular lymphocyte leukemia, about half of patients showed multiple immunodominant subclonotypes. Clonal expansion was inferred from samples taken at other timepoints.

Profiling relied on immunoSEQ multiplex PCR, and the TCRdb table lists in-frame clones only, not all of them. The profile shows fewer than 7,000 clones, around a third of them singletons. The CDR3 sequence is 14 residues long. V was trimmed by 8 bases and J by 1 base, leaving 14 bases between them. The germline CDR1 and CDR2 sequences are SEHNR and FQNEAQ (reference sequence). Only a few counts were recorded for this clone. Its antigen is not identified. The clonotype originates from a middle-aged woman with T-cell large granular lymphocyte leukemia. Some clones in this sample may be carry-over from other donors' samples. This chain links TRBV7-9 with TRBJ1-1; no clear D. The sequencing input was peripheral blood mononuclear cells. CDR3: CASRPSSRNTEAFF. The DNA of the CDR3 is TGTGCCAGCCGACCGTCGTCTCGGAACACTGAAGCTTTCTTT.